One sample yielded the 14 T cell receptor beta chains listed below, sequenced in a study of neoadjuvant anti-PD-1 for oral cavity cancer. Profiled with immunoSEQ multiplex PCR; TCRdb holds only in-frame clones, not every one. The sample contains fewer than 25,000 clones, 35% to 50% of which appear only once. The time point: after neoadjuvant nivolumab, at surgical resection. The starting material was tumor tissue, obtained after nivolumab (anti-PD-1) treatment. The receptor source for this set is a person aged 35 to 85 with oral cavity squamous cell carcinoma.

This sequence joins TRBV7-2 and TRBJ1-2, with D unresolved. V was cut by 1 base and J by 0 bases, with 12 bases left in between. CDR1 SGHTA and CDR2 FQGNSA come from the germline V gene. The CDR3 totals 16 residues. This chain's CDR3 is CASSLVGGATNYGYTF. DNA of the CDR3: TGTGCCAGCAGCTTAGTGGGCGGAGCTACTAACTATGGCTACACCTTC. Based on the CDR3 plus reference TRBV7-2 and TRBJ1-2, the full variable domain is GAGVSQSPSNKVTEKGKDVELRCDPISGHTALYWYRQSLGQGLEFLIYFQGNSAPDKSGLPSDRFSAERTGGSVSTLTIQRTQQEDSAVYLCASSLVGGATNYGYTFGSGTRLTVV.

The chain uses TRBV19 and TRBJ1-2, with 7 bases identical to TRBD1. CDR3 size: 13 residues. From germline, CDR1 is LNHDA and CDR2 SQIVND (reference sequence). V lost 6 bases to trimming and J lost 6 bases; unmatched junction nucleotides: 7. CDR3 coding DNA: TGTGCCAGTAGCCTAGGGGGCAGAGATGGCTACACCTTC. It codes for CASSLGGRDGYTF.

CDR3 in amino acids: CASSLDRGAGGGYTF. The CDR3 DNA is TGTGCCAGCAGTTTAGATCGGGGGGCAGGCGGTGGCTACACCTTC. The chain couples TRBV27 to TRBJ1-2; perhaps TRBD1 as D (6 bases). Germline V gives CDR1 MNHEY, CDR2 SMNVEV (reference sequence). This CDR3 has 15 residues. V was trimmed by 2 bases and J by 7 bases, leaving 17 bases between them.

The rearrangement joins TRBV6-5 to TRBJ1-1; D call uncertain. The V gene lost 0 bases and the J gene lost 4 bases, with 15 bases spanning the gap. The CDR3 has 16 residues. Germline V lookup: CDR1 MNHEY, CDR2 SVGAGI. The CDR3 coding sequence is TGTGCCAGCAGTTACTCGGAGAGCTCCCTGAGCACTGAAGCTTTCTTT. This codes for CASSYSESSLSTEAFF.

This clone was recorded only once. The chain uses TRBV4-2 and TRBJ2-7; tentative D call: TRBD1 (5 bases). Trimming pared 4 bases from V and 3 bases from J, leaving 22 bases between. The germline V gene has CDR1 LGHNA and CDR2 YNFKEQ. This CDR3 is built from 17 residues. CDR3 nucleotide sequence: TGTGCCAGCAGCCGCACGACCACAGGAGACGACTTCTACGAGCAGTACTTC. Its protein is CASSRTTTGDDFYEQYF.

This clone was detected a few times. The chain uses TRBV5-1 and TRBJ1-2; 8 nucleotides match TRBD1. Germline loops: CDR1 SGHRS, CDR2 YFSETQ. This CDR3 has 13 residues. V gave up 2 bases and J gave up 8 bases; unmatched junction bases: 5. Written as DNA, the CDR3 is TGCGCCAGCAGCTTCGACAGGGGATACGGCTACACCTTC. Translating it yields CASSFDRGYGYTF.

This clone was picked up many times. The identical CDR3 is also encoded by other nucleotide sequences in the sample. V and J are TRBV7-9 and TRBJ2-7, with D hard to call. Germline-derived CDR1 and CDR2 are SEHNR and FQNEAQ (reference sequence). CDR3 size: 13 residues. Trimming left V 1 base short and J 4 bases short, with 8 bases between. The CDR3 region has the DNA TGTGCCAGCAGCTTAGACGGCCCTTACGAGCAGTACTTC. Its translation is CASSLDGPYEQYF. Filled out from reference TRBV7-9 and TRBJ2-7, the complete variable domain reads DTGVSQNPRHKITKRGQNVTFRCDPISEHNRLYWYRQTLGQGPEFLTYFQNEAQLEKSRLLSDRFSAERPKGSFSTLEIQRTEQGDSAMYLCASSLDGPYEQYFGPGTRLTVT.

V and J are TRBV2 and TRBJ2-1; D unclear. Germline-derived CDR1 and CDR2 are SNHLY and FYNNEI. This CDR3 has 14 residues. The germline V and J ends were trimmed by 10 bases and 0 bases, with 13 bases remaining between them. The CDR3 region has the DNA TGTGCCATCCCCGGGCAAAGCTCCTACAATGAGCAGTTCTTC. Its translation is CAIPGQSSYNEQFF.

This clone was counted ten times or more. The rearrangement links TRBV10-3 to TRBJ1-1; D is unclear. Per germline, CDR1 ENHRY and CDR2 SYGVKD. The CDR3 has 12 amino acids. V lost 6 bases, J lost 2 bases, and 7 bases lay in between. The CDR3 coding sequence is TGTGCCATCAGCCAGCTAAACACTGAAGCTTTCTTT. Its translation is CAISQLNTEAFF.

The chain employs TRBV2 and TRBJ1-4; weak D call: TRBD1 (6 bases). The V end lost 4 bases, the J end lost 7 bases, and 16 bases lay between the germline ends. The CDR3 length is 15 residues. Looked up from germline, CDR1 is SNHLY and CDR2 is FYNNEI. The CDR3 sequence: CASSGIGGRFEKLFF. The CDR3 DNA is TGTGCCAGCAGTGGGATAGGGGGGAGGTTTGAAAAACTGTTTTTT.

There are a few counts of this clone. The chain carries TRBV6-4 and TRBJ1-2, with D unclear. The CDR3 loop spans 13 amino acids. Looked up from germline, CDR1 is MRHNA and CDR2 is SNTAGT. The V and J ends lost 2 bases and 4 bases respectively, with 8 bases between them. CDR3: CASSDEWGYGYTF. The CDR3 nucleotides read TGTGCCAGCAGTGACGAGTGGGGCTATGGCTACACCTTC.

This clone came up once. Written as DNA, the CDR3 is TGTGCCAGCAGTTGGACAGACCATCAGCCCCAGCATTTT. Translating it yields CASSWTDHQPQHF. The V gene is TRBV6-5, the J gene TRBJ1-5; D might be TRBD1 (6 bases). CDR3 length: 13 residues. Germline CDR1 and CDR2: MNHEY and SVGAGI. The V gene lost 4 bases and the J gene lost 5 bases, with 9 bases spanning the gap.

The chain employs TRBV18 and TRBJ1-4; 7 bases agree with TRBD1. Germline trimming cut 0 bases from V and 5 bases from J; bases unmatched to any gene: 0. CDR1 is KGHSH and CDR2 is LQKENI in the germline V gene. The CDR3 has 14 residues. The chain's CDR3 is CASSPPGQNEKLFF. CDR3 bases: TGTGCCAGCTCACCACCGGGACAGAATGAAAAACTGTTTTTT.

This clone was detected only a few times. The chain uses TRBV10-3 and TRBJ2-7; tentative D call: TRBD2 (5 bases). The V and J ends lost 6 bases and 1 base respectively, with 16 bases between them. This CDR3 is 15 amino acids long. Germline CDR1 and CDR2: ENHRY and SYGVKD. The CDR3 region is CAISRTGFGSYEQYF. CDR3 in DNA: TGTGCCATCAGCCGGACTGGGTTTGGATCCTACGAGCAGTACTTC.